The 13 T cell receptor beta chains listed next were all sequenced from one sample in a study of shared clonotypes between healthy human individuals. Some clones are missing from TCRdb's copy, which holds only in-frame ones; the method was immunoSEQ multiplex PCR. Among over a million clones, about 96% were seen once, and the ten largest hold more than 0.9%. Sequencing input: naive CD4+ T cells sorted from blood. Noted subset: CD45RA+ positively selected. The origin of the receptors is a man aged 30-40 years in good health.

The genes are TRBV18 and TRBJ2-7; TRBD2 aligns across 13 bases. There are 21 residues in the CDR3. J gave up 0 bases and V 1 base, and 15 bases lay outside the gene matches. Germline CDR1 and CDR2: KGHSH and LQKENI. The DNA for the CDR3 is TGTGCCAGCTCACCACTAGTTGGTGGGACTAGCGGGAAGGGGAGCTCCTACGAGCAGTACTTC. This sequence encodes CASSPLVGGTSGKGSSYEQYF.

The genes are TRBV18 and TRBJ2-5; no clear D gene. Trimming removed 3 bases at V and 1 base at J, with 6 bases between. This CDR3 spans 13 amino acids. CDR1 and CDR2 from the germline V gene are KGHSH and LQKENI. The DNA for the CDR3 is TGTGCCAGCTCACCGCCGACCCAAGAGACCCAGTACTTC. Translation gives CASSPPTQETQYF.

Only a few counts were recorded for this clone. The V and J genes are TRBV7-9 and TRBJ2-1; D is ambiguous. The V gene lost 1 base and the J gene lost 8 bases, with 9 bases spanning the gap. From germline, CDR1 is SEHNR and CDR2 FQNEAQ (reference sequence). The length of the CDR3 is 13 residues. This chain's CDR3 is CASSLVSRDEQFF. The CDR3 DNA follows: TGTGCCAGCAGCTTAGTGTCTAGGGATGAGCAGTTCTTC.

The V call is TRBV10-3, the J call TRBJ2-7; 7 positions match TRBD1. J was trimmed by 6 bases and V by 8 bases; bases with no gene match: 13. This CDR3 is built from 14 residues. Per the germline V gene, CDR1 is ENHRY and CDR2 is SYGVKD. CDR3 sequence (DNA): TGTGCCATCTCCCCCGGGACAGCCCCTGGCGAGCAGTACTTC. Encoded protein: CAISPGTAPGEQYF.

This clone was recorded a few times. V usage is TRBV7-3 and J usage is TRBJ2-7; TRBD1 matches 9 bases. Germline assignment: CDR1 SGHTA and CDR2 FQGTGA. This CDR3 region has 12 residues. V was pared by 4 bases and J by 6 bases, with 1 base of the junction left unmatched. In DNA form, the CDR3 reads TGTGCCAGCAGCTCGGGACAGGGCGAGCAGTACTTC. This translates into CASSSGQGEQYF.

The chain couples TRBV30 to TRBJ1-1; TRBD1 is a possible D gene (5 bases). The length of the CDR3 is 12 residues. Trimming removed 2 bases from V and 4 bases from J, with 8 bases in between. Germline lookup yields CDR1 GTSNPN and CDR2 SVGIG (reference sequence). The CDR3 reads CAWSRGFTEAFF. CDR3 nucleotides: TGTGCCTGGAGTAGGGGATTCACTGAAGCTTTCTTT.

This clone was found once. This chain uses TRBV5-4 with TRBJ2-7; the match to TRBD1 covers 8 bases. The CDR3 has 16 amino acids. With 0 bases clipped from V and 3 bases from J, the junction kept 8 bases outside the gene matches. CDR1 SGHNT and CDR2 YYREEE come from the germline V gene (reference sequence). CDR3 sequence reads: CASSLGGTGGVYEQYF. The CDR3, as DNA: TGTGCCAGCAGCTTGGGGGGAACAGGGGGTGTCTACGAGCAGTACTTC. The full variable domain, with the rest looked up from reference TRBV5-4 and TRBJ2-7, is ETGVTQSPTHLIKTRGQQVTLRCSSQSGHNTVSWYQQALGQGPQFIFQYYREEENGRGNFPPRFSGLQFPNYSSELNVNALELDDSALYLCASSLGGTGGVYEQYFGPGTRLTVT.

The CDR3: CASSRLKPPTGSGANVLTF. The CDR3, as DNA: TGCGCCAGCAGTCGCTTAAAACCCCCGACAGGGTCTGGGGCCAACGTCCTGACTTTC. This chain uses TRBV23-1 with TRBJ2-6; the match to TRBD1 covers 7 bases. TRBV23-1 is filed as an ORF, its function uncertain. V lost 4 bases, J lost 1 base, and 13 bases stayed unmatched. CDR3 length equals 19 residues.

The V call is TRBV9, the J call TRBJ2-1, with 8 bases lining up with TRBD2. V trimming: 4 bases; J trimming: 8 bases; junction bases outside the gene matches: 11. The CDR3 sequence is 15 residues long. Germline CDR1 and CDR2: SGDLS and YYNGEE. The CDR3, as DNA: TGTGCCAGCAGCCCCCGTGGAGCGGGAGTCGATGAGCAGTTCTTC. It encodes CASSPRGAGVDEQFF.

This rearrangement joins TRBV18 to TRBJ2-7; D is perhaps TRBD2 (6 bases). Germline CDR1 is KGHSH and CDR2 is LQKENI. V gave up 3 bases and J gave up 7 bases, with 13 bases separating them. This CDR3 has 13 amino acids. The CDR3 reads CASSPRLVEEQYF. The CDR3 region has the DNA TGTGCCAGCTCACCCAGACTAGTGGAGGAGCAGTACTTC. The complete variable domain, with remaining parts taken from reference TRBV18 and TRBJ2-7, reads NAGVMQNPRHLVRRRGQEARLRCSPMKGHSHVYWYRQLPEEGLKFMVYLQKENIIDESGMPKERFSAEFPKEGPSILRIQQVVRGDSAAYFCASSPRLVEEQYFGPGTRLTVT.

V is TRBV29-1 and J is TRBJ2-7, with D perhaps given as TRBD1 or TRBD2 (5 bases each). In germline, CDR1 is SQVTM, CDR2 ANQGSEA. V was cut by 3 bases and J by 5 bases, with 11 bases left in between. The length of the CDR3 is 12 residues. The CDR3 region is CSVDKGTDEQYF. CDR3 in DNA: TGCAGCGTTGATAAGGGGACCGACGAGCAGTACTTC.

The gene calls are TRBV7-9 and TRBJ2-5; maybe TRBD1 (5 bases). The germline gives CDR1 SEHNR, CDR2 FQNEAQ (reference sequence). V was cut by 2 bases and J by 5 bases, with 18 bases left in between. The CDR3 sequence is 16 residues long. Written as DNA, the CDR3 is TGTGCCAGCAGCTTAAGAGAACAGGTTTTCGGGGAGACCCAGTACTTC. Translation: CASSLREQVFGETQYF.

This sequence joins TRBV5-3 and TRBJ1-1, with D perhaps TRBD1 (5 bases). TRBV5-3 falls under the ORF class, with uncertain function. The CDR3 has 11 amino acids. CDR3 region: CEERRGTEAFF. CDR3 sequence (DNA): TGTGAGGAACGAAGGGGCACTGAAGCTTTCTTT.